What follows is one TCR beta chain and its context. Its antigen is unidentified. Vbeta (60) and Jbeta (13) primers were used in the PCR. Sequencing used immunoSEQ multiplex PCR; TCRdb keeps in-frame clones, though not all of them. The table gives 85,000 to 110,000 clones; the top ten clones make up less than 4% of it. These data originate in a study of cytomegalovirus exposure and HLA in healthy donors. About the study: Drawn from HLA-typed donors, around 85 million unique TCRs were held in an early data release. Findings of the study overall: A likely sequencing artifact accounted for one observed cluster of highly shared sequence variants. Upon later analysis, TCR association rates were observed to vary by HLA locus, being highest for DRB1 and lowest for HLA-C. Donors belonging to an Asian-associated ancestry cluster reportedly showed fewer N-insertions in productive TCRs than the roughly 700-donor mean, according to what a later analysis found.

The germline V gene encodes CDR1 SGHRS and CDR2 YFSETQ. The CDR3 is made up of 15 amino acids. Trimming took 0 bases from V and 8 from J, leaving 15 bases between them. The sample consisted of PBMCs. This rearrangement joins TRBV5-1 to TRBJ2-1; tentative D call: TRBD1 (6 bases). The source of this sequence is a man aged 35 to 55 in good health and CMV-seronegative. The CDR3 here is CASSLGDNLHHEQFF. As DNA, the CDR3 is TGCGCCAGCAGCTTGGGGGACAACCTGCACCATGAGCAGTTCTTC.